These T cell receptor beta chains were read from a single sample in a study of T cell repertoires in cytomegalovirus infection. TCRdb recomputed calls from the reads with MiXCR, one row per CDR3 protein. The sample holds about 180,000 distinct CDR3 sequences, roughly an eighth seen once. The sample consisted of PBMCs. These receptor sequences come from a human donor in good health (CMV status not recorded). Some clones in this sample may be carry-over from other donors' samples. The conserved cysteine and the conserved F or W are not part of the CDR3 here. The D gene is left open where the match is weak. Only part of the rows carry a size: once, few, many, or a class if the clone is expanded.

ASSPIWNIYEQY	TRBJ2-7	many	.	TRBV5-6
ASMELAAGEQF	TRBJ2-1	few	.	TRBV6-2/TRBV6-3
ASSLVASGGGVPHEQF	TRBJ2-1	.	TRBD2	TRBV12-3/TRBV12-4
SVERLAGVETQY	TRBJ2-5	.	TRBD2	TRBV29-1
ASSLMGPGYT	TRBJ1-2	few	.	TRBV12-3/TRBV12-4
ASSPEAGELF	TRBJ2-2	.	.	TRBV2
ASSFRREGLGTDTQY	TRBJ2-3	many	TRBD2	TRBV7-2
ASILSGGAEKLRETQY	TRBJ2-5	many	TRBD2	TRBV2
ASSYSSREGKQQF	TRBJ2-1	few	TRBD2	TRBV6-5
ASNQGQGLSYEQY	TRBJ2-7	.	TRBD1	TRBV12-3/TRBV12-4
ASSENTEAF	TRBJ1-1	.	.	TRBV12-5
ASGLNNLEAF	TRBJ1-1	.	.	TRBV12-5
ASSLGSSGANVLT	TRBJ2-6	many	.	TRBV5-6
ATSDTDGRFPIYEQF	TRBJ2-1	many	.	TRBV24-1
ASSLGTGGYYGYT	TRBJ1-2	.	.	TRBV11-2
ASSHPRGVGYT	TRBJ1-2	many	.	TRBV4-1
ASSLRRGLNEQY	TRBJ2-7	.	.	TRBV5-4
ASSFDRPAGANVLT	TRBJ2-6	few	.	TRBV7-9
ASSPGQGLAGEQY	TRBJ2-7	many	TRBD2	TRBV7-2
ASSFDSGDEQF	TRBJ2-1	.	.	TRBV5-4
ASSIGTGAVGEQF	TRBJ2-1	.	.	TRBV19
AIREREAPGEQY	TRBJ2-7	many	TRBD2	TRBV10-3
ASRPDRGQNTEAF	TRBJ1-1	few	TRBD1	TRBV6-1
ASSQRASGYT	TRBJ1-2	many	.	TRBV28
ASSIDLPGAHSSYNEQF	TRBJ2-1	.	.	TRBV19
ASTPHRRAYNEQF	TRBJ2-1	few	.	TRBV19
SAWRTAYEQY	TRBJ2-7	.	.	TRBV20-1
ASSDGGLGDEQF	TRBJ2-1	many	.	TRBV19
ASSLWGATTEAF	TRBJ1-1	.	.	TRBV28
ASWGPGEQY	TRBJ2-7	.	.	TRBV28
ASSLGLGTRGYT	TRBJ1-2	once	.	TRBV7-9
ASSGLSRNTEAF	TRBJ1-1	many	.	TRBV5-4
ASSQDGGTALNEQY	TRBJ2-7	many	.	TRBV14
ARSGGRGSSYEQY	TRBJ2-7	.	.	TRBV5-1
ASSPTGLSYEQY	TRBJ2-7	many	.	TRBV6-2/TRBV6-3
ASSQSTGYTDTQY	TRBJ2-3	few	.	TRBV14
AGKTSGIATDTQY	TRBJ2-3	many	TRBD2	TRBV6-1
ASSQRLQETQY	TRBJ2-5	few	.	TRBV14
ASSPGGVGTEAF	TRBJ1-1	many	.	TRBV7-2
ASSRSGGESSGNTIY	TRBJ1-3	.	.	TRBV12-3/TRBV12-4
AISRSEIDYEQY	TRBJ2-7	.	.	TRBV28
ASSPQGLDTQY	TRBJ2-3	few	.	TRBV5-1
SVAGLAGVGEQY	TRBJ2-7	few	TRBD2	TRBV29-1
ASSYSTDRQYEQY	TRBJ2-7	many	.	TRBV6-5
ASSPAGNSYNEQF	TRBJ2-1	.	.	TRBV11-2
AISDSLLSSGELF	TRBJ2-2	few	.	TRBV10-3
ASSRSILAGRNTGELF	TRBJ2-2	many	TRBD2	TRBV6-1
ASSLEGTGKWGYT	TRBJ1-2	few	TRBD1	TRBV5-1